This entry lists 25 T cell receptor beta chains sequenced from one sample in a study of T-cell reconstitution after alpha-beta-depleted transplantation in children. Preparation of the TCRbeta library was carried out with unique molecular identifiers. TCRdb reprocessed the PCR reads with MiXCR, giving one entry per CDR3 protein. The table records roughly 340,000 distinct CDR3 sequences, around 15% of them present only once. The source material was PBMCs, mostly from graft donor cells, sampled 360 days after TCRalphabeta/CD19-depleted stem cell transplant. Receptors originate from a male patient aged 2-15 years who had a stem cell transplant for acute lymphoblastic leukemia, so the T cells may come from the graft donor.

The chain links TRBV11-3 to TRBJ2-1; D is ambiguous. Germline lookup yields CDR1 SGHNT and CDR2 YENEEA. V lost 6 bases and J 8 bases, leaving 11 bases between the germline ends. The CDR3 length is 12 residues. Written as DNA, the CDR3 is TGTGCCAGCAGTCTCCGGCATGATGAGCAGTTCTTC. Residues: CASSLRHDEQFF.

This clonotype has only a few counts. V usage is TRBV12-3 or TRBV12-4 and J usage is TRBJ2-3, with D possibly called TRBD1 or TRBD2 (5 bases each). V lost 7 bases, J lost 2 bases, and 10 bases lay in between. The CDR3 is made up of 13 amino acids. The CDR3 reads CASTLGATDTQYF. In DNA form, the CDR3 reads TGTGCCAGCACCCTCGGGGCCACAGATACGCAGTATTTT.

The CDR3 region is CASSSTGTYNTGELFF. The CDR3 nucleotides read TGTGCCAGCAGCTCCACCGGGACCTACAACACCGGGGAGCTGTTTTTT. This chain connects TRBV6-1 to TRBJ2-2; either TRBD1 or TRBD2 may fit D (5 bases each). The CDR3 consists of 16 residues. The germline gives CDR1 MNHNS, CDR2 SASEGT. The V and J ends lost 6 bases and 2 bases respectively, with 16 bases between them.

This clonotype was counted between two and nine times. CDR3 sequence (DNA): TGCGCCAGCAGCCAACCACTAGCGAATGAGCAGTTCTTC. This translates into CASSQPLANEQFF. The chain couples TRBV4-3 to TRBJ2-1; 7 bases match TRBD2. The CDR3 has 13 amino acids. V was pared by 2 bases and J by 7 bases, with 2 bases of the junction left unmatched. Germline V gene data show CDR1 as LGHNA and CDR2 as YSLEER.

The chain links TRBV20-1 to TRBJ1-1, with 8 bases lining up with TRBD1. With 3 bases clipped from V and 5 bases from J, the junction kept 8 bases outside the gene matches. The CDR3 has 14 amino acids. Germline-derived CDR1 and CDR2 are DFQATT and SNEGSKA (reference sequence). CDR3 protein: CSASVGTGGTEAFF. CDR3 nucleotides: TGCAGTGCTAGTGTTGGGACAGGAGGAACTGAAGCTTTCTTT.

The chain has TRBV7-2 and TRBJ1-1, with no clear D. Germline CDR1 and CDR2: SGHTA and FQGNSA. This CDR3 region has 11 residues. V lost 5 bases to trimming and J lost 5 bases, with 6 bases between them. CDR3 region: CASSPRTEAFF. In DNA form, the CDR3 reads TGTGCCAGCAGCCCGAGGACTGAAGCTTTCTTT. Supplemented by reference TRBV7-2 and TRBJ1-1, the full variable domain reads GAGVSQSPSNKVTEKGKDVELRCDPISGHTALYWYRQSLGQGLEFLIYFQGNSAPDKSGLPSDRFSAERTGGSVSTLTIQRTQQEDSAVYLCASSPRTEAFFGQGTRLTVV.

This clonotype was seen a few times. CDR3 bases: TGCGCCAGCAGCTTGGCCGTGCTAGCGGATGGGACCGGGGAGCTGTTTTTT. Translating gives CASSLAVLADGTGELFF. The chain joins TRBV5-1 to TRBJ2-2, with 7 bases that match TRBD2. Germline V gene data show CDR1 as SGHRS and CDR2 as YFSETQ. This CDR3 spans 17 amino acids. The junction had 10 bases not matched to a gene; V was cut back by 0 bases and J by 5 bases. Looking up the rest from reference TRBV5-1 and TRBJ2-2 gives the full variable domain: KAGVTQTPRYLIKTRGQQVTLSCSPISGHRSVSWYQQTPGQGLQFLFEYFSETQRNKGNFPGRFSGRQFSNSRSEMNVSTLELGDSALYLCASSLAVLADGTGELFFGEGSRLTVL.

This chain uses TRBV5-1 with TRBJ2-3, with TRBD2 matching 8 bases. V shed 4 bases and J 4 bases; nucleotides not matched to a gene: 8. Germline V lookup: CDR1 SGHRS, CDR2 YFSETQ. CDR3 length: 15 amino acids. CDR3 DNA: TGCGCCAGCAGCGTGGGACTAGGAGTGGCAGATACGCAGTATTTT. Encoded protein: CASSVGLGVADTQYF. Combining the CDR3 with reference TRBV5-1 and TRBJ2-3 gives the whole variable domain KAGVTQTPRYLIKTRGQQVTLSCSPISGHRSVSWYQQTPGQGLQFLFEYFSETQRNKGNFPGRFSGRQFSNSRSEMNVSTLELGDSALYLCASSVGLGVADTQYFGPGTRLTVL.

A few counts support this clonotype. J is TRBJ2-2 and V is TRBV7-3, with D hard to call. Germline V CDR1 and CDR2: SGHTA, FQGTGA. The CDR3 spans 15 residues. V lost 0 bases and J 5 bases, leaving 10 bases between the germline ends. CDR3: CASSLTPLGTGELFF. CDR3 DNA sequence: TGTGCCAGCAGCTTAACCCCTCTGGGGACCGGGGAGCTGTTTTTT.

This clonotype was picked up many times. The genes are TRBV5-1 and TRBJ1-2; perhaps TRBD1 as D (6 bases). Germline CDR1 SGHRS, CDR2 YFSETQ. CDR3 size: 12 residues. The V gene lost 2 bases and the J gene lost 8 bases, with 10 bases spanning the gap. CDR3 sequence (DNA): TGCGCCAGCAGCTTCTGGGGGCAAGGCTACACCTTC. Translating it yields CASSFWGQGYTF.

This clonotype turned up a few times. Relative to the germline gene, one junction end is altered; a read error may explain this. V usage is TRBV12-3 or TRBV12-4 and J usage is TRBJ1-1; D ambiguous. The length of the CDR3 is 19 residues. CDR3 residues: CTSSLVRFLPNMVNTEAFF. The CDR3, as DNA: TGTACCAGCAGTTTAGTCCGGTTTCTGCCTAACATGGTTAACACTGAAGCTTTCTTT.

The table lists this clonotype with many counts. The V call is TRBV6-5, the J call TRBJ2-1; 7 bases align to TRBD2. The V and J ends lost 5 bases and 7 bases, in that order; junction bases with no gene match: 8. This CDR3 is 14 amino acids long. Germline V gene sequence: CDR1 MNHEY, CDR2 SVGAGI. The CDR3: CASSLLARGNEQFF. The DNA of the CDR3 is TGTGCCAGCAGTCTACTAGCGCGGGGAAATGAGCAGTTCTTC.

The chain recombines TRBV20-1 with TRBJ2-3, with D maybe TRBD2 (6 bases). This CDR3 has 11 residues. Germline lookup yields CDR1 DFQATT and CDR2 SNEGSKA (reference sequence). Trimming shortened V by 6 bases and J by 10 bases, and 14 bases separated the two germline ends. The CDR3 DNA sequence: TGCAGTGCCGCCCCCGGGACTCCGCAGTATTTT. It is translated as CSAAPGTPQYF.

Notes on this clonotype: Just one base apart from a much larger clone, this may be a read error. The V call is TRBV12-5, the J call TRBJ1-2; D not certain. Looked up from germline, CDR1 is LGHNT and CDR2 is FRNRAP. The CDR3 extends over 12 amino acids. Trimming took off 7 bases at V and 9 bases at J, with 15 bases between the two ends. The CDR3 spells CASDVSARSYTF. CDR3 nucleotides: TGTGCTAGTGATGTCAGTGCCCGGAGCTACACCTTC.

This clonotype was observed at least ten times. The CDR3 spells CASSSFVNPSTDTQYF. In nucleotides, the CDR3 is TGTGCCAGCAGTTCTTTCGTCAACCCCAGCACAGATACGCAGTATTTT. The V gene is TRBV7-2, the J gene TRBJ2-3, with D hard to call. Per germline, CDR1 SGHTA and CDR2 FQGNSA. V lost 6 bases to trimming and J lost 0 bases, with 16 bases between them. The CDR3 extends over 16 amino acids. Full variable domain (remainder filled in from reference TRBV7-2 and TRBJ2-3): GAGVSQSPSNKVTEKGKDVELRCDPISGHTALYWYRQSLGQGLEFLIYFQGNSAPDKSGLPSDRFSAERTGGSVSTLTIQRTQQEDSAVYLCASSSFVNPSTDTQYFGPGTRLTVL.

This clonotype has just a few counts. The DNA for the CDR3 is TGTGCCAGCAGTTACGCCGGGACAGGGGTGTACGAGCAGTACTTC. Encoded protein: CASSYAGTGVYEQYF. This chain links TRBV6-5 with TRBJ2-7; 10 nucleotides match TRBD1. J lost 4 bases, V lost 2 bases, and 5 bases had no gene match. The germline CDR1 and CDR2 sequences are MNHEY and SVGAGI. The CDR3 spans 15 residues.

This chain links TRBV4-2 with TRBJ2-7; TRBD2 aligns across 7 bases. Germline CDR1 and CDR2: LGHNA and YNFKEQ. Unmatched junction bases numbered 10, after V lost 0 bases and J lost 5 bases. CDR3 length: 16 residues. CDR3: CASSQDVSGTIHEQYF. As DNA, the CDR3 is TGTGCCAGCAGCCAAGATGTAAGCGGGACCATCCACGAGCAGTACTTC.

This clonotype turned up a few times. The V call is TRBV25-1, the J call TRBJ2-3; 10 nucleotides align to TRBD2. Germline CDR1 and CDR2: MGHDK and SYGVNS. This CDR3 is built from 17 residues. The junction had 7 bases not matched to a gene; V was cut back by 1 base and J by 3 bases. The CDR3 loop is CASSELEAGGPTDTQYF. The CDR3 DNA follows: TGTGCCAGCAGTGAATTAGAAGCGGGAGGGCCTACAGATACGCAGTATTTT.

This clonotype was detected many times. The chain couples TRBV5-5 to TRBJ2-7; no clear D. Deletions cut 1 base from V and 2 bases from J, with 7 bases between. This CDR3 has 13 amino acids. The germline gives CDR1 SGHKS, CDR2 YYEKEE (reference sequence). CDR3 bases: TGTGCCAGCAGCTTGAGGTTCCCCTACGAGCAGTACTTC. It codes for CASSLRFPYEQYF.

The chain joins TRBV7-9 to TRBJ2-1; D not resolved. V was trimmed by 2 bases and J by 8 bases, leaving 7 bases between them. The CDR3 has 12 amino acids. Germline lookup yields CDR1 SEHNR and CDR2 FQNEAQ (reference sequence). In nucleotides, the CDR3 is TGTGCCAGCAGCTTAATGTTCGATGAGCAGTTCTTC. Protein: CASSLMFDEQFF.

V and J are TRBV7-2 and TRBJ2-3; D is ambiguous. The V gene's germline CDR1 is SGHTA and CDR2 FQGNSA. V lost 5 bases and J 3 bases, leaving 12 bases between the germline ends. CDR3 length equals 14 residues. DNA for the CDR3: TGTGCCAGCAGCCCTAGACGTTGGACAGATACGCAGTATTTT. It yields the protein CASSPRRWTDTQYF.

This clonotype came up a few times. The V and J genes are TRBV7-9 and TRBJ2-1, with 9 nucleotides matching TRBD1. Germline CDR1 reads SEHNR; CDR2 reads FQNEAQ (reference sequence). The CDR3 is made up of 17 amino acids. The trim removed 2 bases at V and 4 bases at J, leaving 9 bases unmatched. In nucleotides, the CDR3 is TGTGCCAGCAGCTTACGTACAGGGGGCCTTTGGTACAATGAGCAGTTCTTC. Translated: CASSLRTGGLWYNEQFF.

This clonotype came up a few times. The genes are TRBV2 and TRBJ1-3, with D unclear. The CDR3 loop spans 14 amino acids. Per germline, CDR1 SNHLY and CDR2 FYNNEI. Trimming took off 4 bases at V and 0 bases at J, with 7 bases between the two ends. As DNA, the CDR3 is TGTGCCAGCAGTGGTGGAGGCTCTGGAAACACCATATATTTT. It encodes CASSGGGSGNTIYF.

This clonotype came up many times. This sequence joins TRBV5-5 and TRBJ2-2, with a tentative D call TRBD1 (6 bases). Trimming shortened V by 4 bases and J by 1 base, and 11 bases separated the two germline ends. The CDR3 sequence is 15 residues long. Germline V CDR1 and CDR2: SGHKS, YYEKEE (reference sequence). The CDR3 protein is CASSQGHLNTGELFF. The CDR3 nucleotides are TGTGCCAGCAGCCAGGGACACTTGAACACCGGGGAGCTGTTTTTT.

There are many counts of this clonotype. The rearrangement joins TRBV27 to TRBJ2-7, with a possible D match to TRBD2 (6 bases). With 2 bases removed from V and 6 bases from J, the gap between germline ends came to 14 bases. Germline lookup yields CDR1 MNHEY and CDR2 SMNVEV (reference sequence). The CDR3 consists of 14 residues. The CDR3 protein is CASSLGLPSLEQYF. The DNA of the CDR3 is TGTGCCAGCAGTTTAGGACTACCCTCCCTCGAGCAGTACTTC.